The entry that follows covers one T cell receptor (beta chain) sequence. Germline lookup yields CDR1 SQVTM and CDR2 ANQGSEA. V lost 7 bases to trimming and J lost 8 bases, with 14 bases between them. CDR3 length equals 12 residues. Primed by a sample-barcoded 5' primer and a J-beta primer mix, a second PCR proceeded for roughly 6 to 12 cycles. TCRdb independently ran MiXCR on the 5' RACE reads; one entry per CDR3 protein. Here the sample spans 1.2 million to 1.5 million distinct CDR3 sequences, approximately 59% being singletons. This specimen belongs to a study of blood T cells in healthy people across ages.

The V call is TRBV29-1, the J call TRBJ1-4, with D possibly being TRBD1 (5 bases). The specimen sequenced was blood. The TCR was taken from a young man in good health. The CDR3 here is CSAGGGQEKLFF. CDR3 bases: TGCAGCGCGGGGGGGGGTCAAGAAAAACTGTTTTTT.